This section outlines one T cell receptor (beta chain) sequence together with its context. It has no known antigen specificity. No base quality values were provided; no much bigger clone lies one nucleotide off. These data originate in a study of cytotoxic CD8 clonotypes in ibrutinib-treated CLL (dated by TCRdb to the early 2020s). Regarding the research as a whole: The cohort had 11 relapsed/refractory and approximately 15 treatment-naive patients; some 17 were IGHV unmutated. Cryopreserved peripheral blood mononuclear cells were obtained before treatment, at response, and at either sustained remission or disease progression. Responses were partial in some 24 patients and complete in 2; after median approximately 5.5 years follow-up, some 15 stayed in remission and around 12 progressed. Of the approximately 91 people in the trial, 26 had longitudinal samples available. Patients were still on ibrutinib when every remission and progressive disease sample was collected. An average of around 260,000 productive templates and 80,000 to 95,000 productive rearrangements was obtained per sample. The response samples were drawn at a median of 12 months into treatment, with a range of about 6 to 40 months.

Each clonotype received, on average, approximately 9.9x coverage in deep resolution sequencing performed on a MiSeq, where the target depth lay between 1 in 1 million and 1 in 200,000 T cells. The immunoSEQ hsTCRB Kit was used to generate TCR beta libraries. Per the authors' processing: ImmunoSEQ Data Assistant and ImmunoSEQ Analyzer were used for data analysis, and V, D and J genes were assigned according to IMGT definitions. Clonality was computed as one minus normalized Shannon entropy of productive rearrangement frequencies, ranging from 0 to 1. Only overrepresented clonotypes making up at least 0.05% of the repertoire of each patient were included in the public clonotype analysis. Roughly 12 age-matched healthy donor repertoires from immuneACCESS were used as controls for clonality. TCRdb retrieved this table from immuneACCESS and kept in-frame rearrangements only. Not all clones are present; in checked studies, unresolved V genes account for under half, and no reason is known for the remainder. That table is the source of V, J and clone size, and D and trimming were worked out from the DNA. The sample has approximately 280,000 clones on record, 70% to 80% of them singletons. Of the sample, approximately 5.6% falls within the top ten clones.

V gives up 2 bases and J gives up 1 base, and the segment between their germline ends measures 12 bases. From cysteine to phenylalanine, the CDR3 is 15 amino acids long. Only CDR3 DNA is held: 45 bases, read in frame from base 1. Reading the germline V gene (reference sequence) gives CDR1 LNHNV and CDR2 YYDKDF. The label giving this sample's time point can be read as: progressive disease on ibrutinib. For TCR beta library preparation, roughly 2 micrograms of genomic DNA were extracted from the cryopreserved PBMCs. Longitudinal blood samples from CLL patients on ibrutinib monotherapy were analyzed using high-throughput TCR beta sequencing. The patients were enrolled in a single-center, open-label phase 2 trial of ibrutinib monotherapy. Study-wide conclusions, independent of this receptor: Baseline clonality was found to be higher than that of age-matched healthy donors and was strongly correlated with circulating CD8+ T-cell counts. At ibrutinib response clonality went up, during sustained remission it held steady, and at progression it dropped back toward baseline. Sustained-remission and progressing patients did not have matched sampling times, and lymph node repertoires were not examined. Public clonotypes were rare and either contracted or stayed stable during treatment, and the rise in clonality at ibrutinib response reflected the expansion of private clonotypes.

The rearrangement joined TRBV15 to TRBJ2-7; TRBD1 is perhaps the D gene, given 7 matching bases. Sequences were derived from PBMCs, sampled at disease progression, from a patient treated with ibrutinib. The sequence derives from a human donor with chronic lymphocytic leukemia. The base sequence is TGTGCCACCAGCAGACCAGGGGGGTTATCCTACGAGCAGTACTTC. It translates as CATSRPGGLSYEQYF.